The rows below give T cell receptor beta chains drawn from one sample of a study of blood T cells in healthy people across ages. TCRdb reanalysed the 5' RACE reads using MiXCR and keeps one entry per CDR3 protein. This table has 890,000 or so distinct CDR3 sequences, less than 80% appearing once. The sequencing sample was made of blood. These receptors all come from a young man in good health. The CDR3 runs from the conserved cysteine through the conserved F or W. A D gene is named only where the DNA matches it firmly. The size field is filled for only some rows; it gives once, few, many or a size class.

d_call,j_call,clone_size,v_call,cdr3_nt,cdr3_aa
TRBD1,TRBJ2-1,-,TRBV12-3/TRBV12-4,TGTGCCAGCAGTATAAGGACAGGGGGTAGGGAGACCCAGTTCTTC,CASSIRTGGRETQFF
-,TRBJ1-6,-,TRBV6-5,TGTGCCAGCAGTCCGAGAGGATTACTGTCACCCCTCCACTTT,CASSPRGLLSPLHF
-,TRBJ2-7,few,TRBV5-1,TGCGCCAGCAGCTTGCGGACAGTTCCCTACGAGCAGTACTTC,CASSLRTVPYEQYF
TRBD2,TRBJ2-3,once,TRBV20-1,TGCAGTGGTCGGGAATTAGCGGGGGTCCCCACAGATACGCAGTATTTT,CSGRELAGVPTDTQYF
TRBD2,TRBJ2-3,-,TRBV7-3,TGTGCCAGCAGCTTAACGCCGGCTAGCGGTAGCACAGATACGCAGTATTTT,CASSLTPASGSTDTQYF
TRBD2,TRBJ2-2,once,TRBV20-1,TGCAGTGCTAGAGCTGAAGCGGGGGCTGGGGGCACCGGGGAGCTGTTTTTT,CSARAEAGAGGTGELFF
TRBD2,TRBJ2-5,few,TRBV5-5,TGTGCCAGCAGCTTGTGGGTAGCGGGTCAAGAGACCCAGTACTTC,CASSLWVAGQETQYF
TRBD1,TRBJ1-5,-,TRBV7-2,TGTGCCAGCAGCAGTGGACAGGCGATGGGCAATCAGCCCCAGCATTTT,CASSSGQAMGNQPQHF
TRBD2,TRBJ2-4,few,TRBV14,TGTGCCAGCAGCCCGGGACTAGCAAGGGTTCAGTACTTC,CASSPGLARVQYF
TRBD2,TRBJ2-3,-,TRBV27,TGTGCCAGCAGTTTATCCGGGGGGAGATACACAGATACGCGGTATTTT,CASSLSGGRYTDTRYF
-,TRBJ2-6,few,TRBV7-2,TGTGCCAGCAGCTTTAGGTCTCGGAGCTCTGGGGCCAACGTCCTGACTTTC,CASSFRSRSSGANVLTF
-,TRBJ1-6,-,TRBV4-3,TGCGCCAGCAGCCAAGATGGGTTCGGGAGGGGATCACCCCTCCACTTT,CASSQDGFGRGSPLHF
-,TRBJ2-7,-,TRBV20-1,TGCAGTGCTAGAGATCTCTACGAGCAGTACTTC,CSARDLYEQYF
-,TRBJ1-5,-,TRBV20-1,TGCGCTGCTCGACAATCTGGCAATCAGCCCCAGCATTTT,CAARQSGNQPQHF
TRBD2,TRBJ2-5,-,TRBV7-2,TGTGCCAGCAGGCAGCGCCCGGGACTAGTAAAAGAGACCCAGTACTTC,CASRQRPGLVKETQYF
-,TRBJ2-1,-,TRBV29-1,TGCAGCGTTGTCCGAGCGATCTACTATGAGCAGTTCTTC,CSVVRAIYYEQFF
-,TRBJ2-5,few,TRBV12-3/TRBV12-4,TGTGCCAGCAAGGCATTCCAAGAGACCCAGTACTTC,CASKAFQETQYF
-,TRBJ1-5,-,TRBV28,TGTGCCAGCAGCCTCCTCGGGGGGGTCAATCAGCCCCAGCATTTT,CASSLLGGVNQPQHF
-,TRBJ2-7,few,TRBV27,TGTGCCAGCAGTTTTGGGTCTCCCTACGAGCAGTACTTC,CASSFGSPYEQYF
-,TRBJ2-1,-,TRBV28,TGTGCCAGCAGTCCCGCTTCGGAGTGGGGCCACAATGAGCAGTTCTTC,CASSPASEWGHNEQFF
TRBD1,TRBJ2-2,-,TRBV7-6,TGTGCTAGCAGCCCGGAAGGACAGGCCGGGGAGCTGTTTTTT,CASSPEGQAGELFF
-,TRBJ2-1,few,TRBV24-1,TGTGCCACTAGGAAGGGTGCCACCTACAATGAGCAGTTCTTC,CATRKGATYNEQFF
TRBD1,TRBJ2-7,-,TRBV7-9,TGTGCCAGCAGTCGTACAGGGGTGAACTACGAGGAGCAGTACTTC,CASSRTGVNYEEQYF
-,TRBJ1-1,-,TRBV7-2,TGTGCCAGCAGCTCCCCCGGGACCCAACTCTTGAACACTGAAGCTTTCTTT,CASSSPGTQLLNTEAFF
TRBD2,TRBJ2-4,-,TRBV5-1,TGCGCCAGCAGCTCGGCCTCGGGACTAGCTAAGGAGCAGTACTTC,CASSSASGLAKEQYF
-,TRBJ2-1,-,TRBV6-1,TGTGCCAGCAGTGACTATAAAGTGGGGGATCCGTTCTTC,CASSDYKVGDPFF
TRBD1,TRBJ2-3,-,TRBV6-6,TGTGCCAGCAGTAGGGGACAGGGGACGCAGTATTTT,CASSRGQGTQYF
-,TRBJ2-5,-,TRBV24-1,TGTGCCACCAGTGATAGTAGGCGGGGCACTCAAGAGACCCAGTACTTC,CATSDSRRGTQETQYF
-,TRBJ2-1,-,TRBV3-1,TGTGCCAGCAGCCGGGCGCGGGGGCGTAGCTCCTACAATGAGCAGTTCTTC,CASSRARGRSSYNEQFF
-,TRBJ2-7,-,TRBV20-1,TGCAGTGCTAGAGCCCCATTATACGAGCAGTACTTC,CSARAPLYEQYF
-,TRBJ2-7,-,TRBV12-3/TRBV12-4,TGTGCCAGCAGTTTTTCGGACGGGAGCTCCTACGAGCAGTACTTC,CASSFSDGSSYEQYF
TRBD2,TRBJ2-3,-,TRBV7-3,TGTGCCAGCGCGAGCGGGGGGAGCACAGATACGCAGTATTTT,CASASGGSTDTQYF
-,TRBJ2-1,-,TRBV5-6,TGTGCCAGCAGTTCTCTGGGAAGCAATGAGCAGTTCTTC,CASSSLGSNEQFF
-,TRBJ2-7,-,TRBV7-3,TGTGCCAGCAGCTTTCCACAGGGCGGGCAGTACTTC,CASSFPQGGQYF
-,TRBJ2-1,-,TRBV20-1,TGCAGTGCTAGCGAAAATAAGCAGTTCTTC,CSASENKQFF
TRBD2,TRBJ2-7,-,TRBV5-1,TGCGCCAGCAGCTTGGATGTTACTAGCGGGAAGGGGGAGCAGTACTTC,CASSLDVTSGKGEQYF
-,TRBJ2-7,few,TRBV29-1,TGCAGCGTTGAAGTAGGGGCTCAGGCGTACTACGAGCAGTACTTC,CSVEVGAQAYYEQYF
-,TRBJ2-1,-,TRBV9,TGTGCCAGCAGCGCGACAGGTAATGAGCAGTTCTTC,CASSATGNEQFF
TRBD1,TRBJ2-2,many,TRBV7-2,TGTGCCAGCAGCGGGGGTTATGGCAGGGGGCTAAACACCGGGGAGCTGTTTTTT,CASSGGYGRGLNTGELFF
TRBD2,TRBJ2-3,-,TRBV12-3/TRBV12-4,TGTGCCAGCAGTCCGACGGGGACTAGCAAGGATACGCAGTATTTT,CASSPTGTSKDTQYF
TRBD2,TRBJ2-1,-,TRBV12-3/TRBV12-4,TGTGCCAGCAGTGGTTCTCAACGGGAGGACAATGAGCAGTTCTTC,CASSGSQREDNEQFF
TRBD2,TRBJ2-3,-,TRBV5-1,TGCGCCAGCCGGCGGCTAGCGGGGGGGCAGAGCACAGATACGCAGTATTTT,CASRRLAGGQSTDTQYF
-,TRBJ1-2,-,TRBV29-1,TGCAGCGTAAACAGAAATAACTATGGCTACACCTTC,CSVNRNNYGYTF
TRBD2,TRBJ2-5,-,TRBV20-1,TGCAGTGCTAAACACGGACTAGCGGGGGATCAAACCCAGTACTTC,CSAKHGLAGDQTQYF
-,TRBJ2-1,-,TRBV6-2/TRBV6-3,TGTGCCAGCAGTTGGGATCCCTACAATGAGCAGTTCTTC,CASSWDPYNEQFF